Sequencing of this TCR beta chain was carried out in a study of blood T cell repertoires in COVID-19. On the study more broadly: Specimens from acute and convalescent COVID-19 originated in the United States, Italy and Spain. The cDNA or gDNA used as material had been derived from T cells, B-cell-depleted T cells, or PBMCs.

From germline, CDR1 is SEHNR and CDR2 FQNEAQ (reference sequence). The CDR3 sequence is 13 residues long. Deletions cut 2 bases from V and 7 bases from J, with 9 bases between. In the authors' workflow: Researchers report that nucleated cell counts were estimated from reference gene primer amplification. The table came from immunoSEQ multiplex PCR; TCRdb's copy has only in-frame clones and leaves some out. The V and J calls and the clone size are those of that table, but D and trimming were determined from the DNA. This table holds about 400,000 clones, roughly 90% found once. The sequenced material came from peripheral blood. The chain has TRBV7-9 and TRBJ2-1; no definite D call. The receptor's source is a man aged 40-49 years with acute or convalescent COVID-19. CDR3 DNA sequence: TGTGCCAGCAGCTTAAATAGAGTGAATGAGCAGTTCTTC. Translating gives CASSLNRVNEQFF.